This T cell receptor (beta chain) was found in a study of T cell repertoires in cytomegalovirus infection. Findings and limits, study-wide: Carriers of CMV and the relevant HLA type were discriminated by public TCR beta frequency.

MiXCR was run by TCRdb on the reads, yielding one entry per CDR3 protein. The sample records approximately 320,000 distinct CDR3 sequences, roughly 9.5% being singletons. In this sample, this clonotype turned up a few times. Antigen unknown. The receptor comes from a human donor in good health (CMV status not recorded). Some clones in this sample may be carry-over from other donors' samples. The sequenced sample was PBMCs.

CDR3 DNA: TGTGCCAGCAGCCACCGGAGTCAGATGACGAACACTGAAGCTTTCTTT. Its protein product is CASSHRSQMTNTEAFF. The chain links TRBV5-4 to TRBJ1-1; D gene unclear. CDR1 is SGHNT and CDR2 is YYREEE in the germline V gene (reference sequence). Between the trimmed V and J ends, which lost 4 bases and 1 base, there was a span of 17 bases. The CDR3 sequence is 16 residues long.